A selection of T cell receptor beta chains follows, all from one sample in a study of T cell responses to AZD1222 COVID-19 vaccine. Clones were sequenced by immunoSEQ multiplex PCR, and TCRdb holds only the in-frame ones, with some missing. Of 95,000 or so clones detected, approximately 91% appear once; the ten largest clones hold roughly 8%. Source: peripheral blood, taken 28 days after the second AZD1222 dose. The origin of the receptors is an adult who received the AZD1222 COVID-19 vaccine. The CDR3 runs from the conserved cysteine through the conserved F or W. The D gene is left open where the match is weak. Part of the rows lack a size; the others show once, few, many or a class for expanded clones.

>TRBJ2-5|TRBD2|-|16|TRBV5-8
TGTGCCAGCAGCTTGGAGACTAGCGGGAGTTGGGAGACCCAGTACTTC
CASSLETSGSWETQYF
>TRBJ2-1|-|-|13|TRBV3-1/TRBV3-2
TGTGCCACCTCGGTCCTTTTGGGCGGTGAGCAGTTCTTC
CATSVLLGGEQFF
>TRBJ2-3|TRBD1|-|14|TRBV25-1
TGTGCCAGCATCCCCGGACAGGGGGCATATACGCAGTATTTT
CASIPGQGAYTQYF
>TRBJ2-5|-|-|13|TRBV30
TGTGCCTGGAGTGTCGGGGGCCAAGAGACCCAGTACTTC
CAWSVGGQETQYF
>TRBJ1-2|-|once|15|TRBV3-1/TRBV3-2
TGTGCCAGCAGCCAAGATCCGGCAGCCCCCTATGGCTACACCTTC
CASSQDPAAPYGYTF
>TRBJ2-5|-|-|12|TRBV18
TGTGCCAGCTCACCAGGCCGGGAGACCCAGTACTTC
CASSPGRETQYF
>TRBJ2-7|-|-|14|TRBV27
TGTGCCAGCAGTTTATTGGGGGGATCCTACGAGCAGTACTTC
CASSLLGGSYEQYF
>TRBJ1-3|-|-|15|TRBV5-6
TGTGCCAGCAGCTTCGGGCCGAGCTCTGGAAACACCATATATTTT
CASSFGPSSGNTIYF
>TRBJ1-5|-|-|14|TRBV15
TGTGCCACCAGGAGGGGTCAGGAGGGTCAGCCCCAGCATTTT
CATRRGQEGQPQHF
>TRBJ2-5|TRBD1|-|15|TRBV19
TGTGCCAGTAGTTTCGGGACAGTGTTTGGAGAGACCCAGTACTTC
CASSFGTVFGETQYF
>TRBJ1-2|-|-|15|TRBV3-1/TRBV3-2
TGTGCCAGCAGCCAAGACCTGGTAGCTAACTATGGCTACACCTTC
CASSQDLVANYGYTF
>TRBJ2-3|-|-|17|TRBV18
TGTGCCAGCTCACCACCGAATCGAAGGGTTGGCGCAGATACGCAGTATTTT
CASSPPNRRVGADTQYF
>TRBJ2-2|TRBD1|-|15|TRBV19
TGTGCCAGTAGTATGGGACAGCGGAACACCGGGGAGCTGTTTTTT
CASSMGQRNTGELFF
>TRBJ2-7|TRBD2|-|18|TRBV28
TGTGCCAGCAGTTTGGGGGGGATAGCGGTGCGGGAGGACTACGAGCAGTACTTC
CASSLGGIAVREDYEQYF
>TRBJ1-1|TRBD1|once|16|TRBV15
TGTGCCACCAGCAGGTCAGGGGGCCGCGCCCTCACTGAAGCTTTCTTT
CATSRSGGRALTEAFF
>TRBJ2-3|-|-|11|TRBV20-1
TGCAGTGCTTCAACGGGAGATACGCAGTATTTT
CSASTGDTQYF
>TRBJ2-3|-|-|13|TRBV4-3
TGCGCCAGCAGCCAAGCCCCGGGAGATACGCAGTATTTT
CASSQAPGDTQYF
>TRBJ2-7|-|-|14|TRBV6-2/TRBV6-3
TGTGCCAGCAGTTACGGCGGCTCACTCTCCGAGCAGTACTTC
CASSYGGSLSEQYF
>TRBJ1-5|-|-|17|TRBV19
TGTGCCAGTAGTATCTCTGGAGGTGGCAGGCGGAATCAGCCCCAGCATTTT
CASSISGGGRRNQPQHF
>TRBJ2-7|TRBD1|-|15|TRBV6-6
TGTGCCAGCAGGCGGGACAGGGGTTCCTCCTACGAGCAGTACTTC
CASRRDRGSSYEQYF
>TRBJ2-1|TRBD2|-|15|TRBV7-6
TGTGCCAGCAGCTTCGGACTAGTCGCCATCGATGAGCAGTTCTTC
CASSFGLVAIDEQFF
>TRBJ1-1|-|-|14|TRBV5-1
TGCGCCAGCAGCGCGGGACCGCAGAACACTGAAGCTTTCTTT
CASSAGPQNTEAFF
>TRBJ2-3|-|-|13|TRBV29-1
TGCAGCATCCAGGGCTCCGGCACAGATACGCAGTATTTT
CSIQGSGTDTQYF
>TRBJ2-1|TRBD2|-|16|TRBV9
TGTGCCAGCAGCTTCGAAACGGTAGCGGGAAGAAATGAGCAGTTCTTC
CASSFETVAGRNEQFF
>TRBJ2-7|-|-|14|TRBV28
TGTGCCAGCAGCACTCCGGGCCATTCCTACGAGCAGTACTTC
CASSTPGHSYEQYF